The 6 T cell receptor beta chains below come from one sample, sequenced in a study of blood T cell repertoires in COVID-19. Assay: immunoSEQ multiplex PCR; the TCRdb copy retains only in-frame clones and omits some. The sample shows 200,000 to 250,000 clones, 80% to 90% of them seen only once. The material sequenced was peripheral blood. The receptors come from an elderly man with acute or convalescent COVID-19.

The gene calls are TRBV27 and TRBJ2-1; D might be TRBD2 (6 bases). The CDR3 runs 13 residues. V lost 6 bases and J 3 bases, leaving 9 bases between the germline ends. In germline, CDR1 is MNHEY, CDR2 SMNVEV (reference sequence). DNA for the CDR3: TGTGCCAGCAGGGACTACGACTACAATGAGCAGTTCTTC. Protein product: CASRDYDYNEQFF.

A single count supports this clone. V and J are TRBV19 and TRBJ2-5; 9 nucleotides align to TRBD1. This CDR3 has 14 amino acids. The trim removed 6 bases at V and 3 bases at J, leaving 5 bases unmatched. Germline V gene lookup returns CDR1 LNHDA and CDR2 SQIVND (reference sequence). The CDR3 bases are TGTGCCAGTAGCGAACAGGGGGCTAAAGAGACCCAGTACTTC. Translation: CASSEQGAKETQYF. Filled out from reference TRBV19 and TRBJ2-5, the complete variable domain reads DGGITQSPKYLFRKEGQNVTLSCEQNLNHDAMYWYRQDPGQGLRLIYYSQIVNDFQKGDIAEGYSVSREKKESFPLTVTSAQKNPTAFYLCASSEQGAKETQYFGPGTRLLVL.

The J gene is TRBJ2-7, the V gene TRBV1; no DNA check was done on the table's D call, TRBD2. TRBV1 is deemed a pseudogene. The CDR3 contains 16 residues. CDR3 residues: CTSSPASKRISYEQYV. The CDR3 coding sequence is TGCACCAGCAGCCCAGCAAGTAAGCGGATATCCTACGAGCAGTACGTC.

This clone came up a few times. The V and J genes are TRBV10-1 and TRBJ2-7; 13 nucleotides line up with TRBD2. Germline V gives CDR1 WNHNN, CDR2 SYGVQD (reference sequence). V lost 0 bases and J lost 10; bases outside the gene matches: 6. This CDR3 has 15 amino acids. The DNA for the CDR3 is TGCGCCAGCAGTGAGTCCGGGGGACTAGCGGGGATACAGTACTTC. Translated, it gives CASSESGGLAGIQYF.

This clone was observed many times. The V and J genes are TRBV19 and TRBJ1-1, with D perhaps matching TRBD1 (6 bases). The CDR3 spans 13 residues. With 7 bases removed from V and 2 bases from J, the gap between germline ends came to 11 bases. Germline CDR1 LNHDA, CDR2 SQIVND (reference sequence). The CDR3 spells CASMRGYNTEAFF. CDR3 nucleotide sequence: TGTGCCAGTATGAGGGGGTACAACACTGAAGCTTTCTTT.

The count of this clone is one. Additional DNA sequences in this sample encode the identical CDR3. The V call is TRBV18, the J call TRBJ2-7, with 7 bases fitting TRBD1. The CDR3 length is 13 residues. Unmatched junction bases numbered 2, after V lost 3 bases and J lost 3 bases. Per the germline V gene, CDR1 is KGHSH and CDR2 is LQKENI. The CDR3, as DNA: TGTGCCAGCTCACCGGGACAGAGCTACGAGCAGTACTTC. Translating it yields CASSPGQSYEQYF.